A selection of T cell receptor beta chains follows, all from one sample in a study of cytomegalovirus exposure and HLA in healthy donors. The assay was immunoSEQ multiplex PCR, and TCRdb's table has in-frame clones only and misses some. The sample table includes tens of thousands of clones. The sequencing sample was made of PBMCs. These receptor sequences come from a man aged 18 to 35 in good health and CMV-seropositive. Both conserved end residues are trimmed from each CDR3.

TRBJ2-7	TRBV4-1	ASSPSGMVYEQY
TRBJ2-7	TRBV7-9	ASSLSLTGITEQY
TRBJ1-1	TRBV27	ASSLRTGRSTEAF
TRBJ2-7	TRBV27	ASMVSGSSYEQY
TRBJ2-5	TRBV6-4	ASSDPGLPQETQY
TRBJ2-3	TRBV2	ASRESTDTQY
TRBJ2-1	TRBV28	ASSPSGAAVGEQF
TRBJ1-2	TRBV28	ASIGREQYGYT
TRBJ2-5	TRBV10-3	AIKGTSGRARETQY
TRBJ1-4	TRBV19	ASNDRGVGNEKLF
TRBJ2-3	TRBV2	ASSLRGEVASDTQY
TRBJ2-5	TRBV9	ASSGRGGETQY
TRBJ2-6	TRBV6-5	ASSSQYGANVLT
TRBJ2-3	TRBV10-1	ASAPRGFTDTQY
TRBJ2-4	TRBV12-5	ASGLVLPVIAGGIAKNIQY
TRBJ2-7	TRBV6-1	ASSAETGGPYEQY
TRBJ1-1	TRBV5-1	ASSSLQGLNTEAF
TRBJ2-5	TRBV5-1	ASSLASGGTEETQY
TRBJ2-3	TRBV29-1	SVEGGDRATDTQY
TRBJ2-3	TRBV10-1	ASSFGTSGRTDTQY
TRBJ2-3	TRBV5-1	ASSRAGVIADTQY
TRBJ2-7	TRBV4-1	ASSLGDNYEQY
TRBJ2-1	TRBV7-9	ASSLDAGHYNEQF
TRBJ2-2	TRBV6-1	ASRISGRASGELF
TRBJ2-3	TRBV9	ASSVGTTDTQY
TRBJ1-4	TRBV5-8	ASSFRDSNEKLF
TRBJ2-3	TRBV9	ASSVRDTVSVADTQY
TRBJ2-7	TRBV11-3	ASRRNLAGGEQY
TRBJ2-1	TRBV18	ASSRSLANEQF
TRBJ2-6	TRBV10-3	AISENGLGAGAGANVLT
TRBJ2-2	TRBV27	ASSPRGTGVFANTGELF
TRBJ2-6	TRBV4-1	ASSLSPGSLGANVLT
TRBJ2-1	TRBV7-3	ASSLIGGSGDEQF
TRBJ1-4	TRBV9	ASSVGSARGEKLF
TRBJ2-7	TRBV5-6	ASSWDRGYEQY
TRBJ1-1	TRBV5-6	ASSMGGRLNTEAF
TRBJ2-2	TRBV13	ASSATRTARTANTGELF